A single sample is the source of the 22 T cell receptor beta chains below, sequenced in a study of blood T cell repertoires in COVID-19. Measured with immunoSEQ multiplex PCR; TCRdb has only the in-frame clones, and not every one. The table includes approximately 180,000 clones, over 80% detected once. Sequenced material: peripheral blood. These receptors were obtained from a woman aged 70-85 years with acute or convalescent COVID-19.

The rearrangement links TRBV5-1 to TRBJ2-1; D may correspond to TRBD1 or TRBD2 (10 bases each). The V end was cut by 1 base, the J end by 6 bases, with 26 bases between. This CDR3 region has 19 residues. Looked up from germline, CDR1 is SGHRS and CDR2 is YFSETQ. DNA of the CDR3: TGCGCCAGCAGCTTGAGACAGGGGGCTTCTAGCGGGAGAGGCAATGAGCAGTTCTTC. It specifies CASSLRQGASSGRGNEQFF.

The chain combines TRBV9 with TRBJ2-1, with a weak D call TRBD2 (5 bases). This CDR3 region has 14 residues. V gave up 3 bases and J gave up 7 bases, with 14 bases separating them. Germline CDR1 is SGDLS and CDR2 is YYNGEE. In DNA form, the CDR3 reads TGTGCCAGCAGCGAAGGAGGATTAGGGAATGAGCAGTTCTTC. It codes for CASSEGGLGNEQFF.

The chain combines TRBV6-2 or TRBV6-3 with TRBJ2-6; D might be TRBD2 (7 bases). Germline V gene data show CDR1 as MNHEY and CDR2 as SVGEGT. Trimming left V 0 bases short and J 1 base short, with 16 bases between. This CDR3 has 19 amino acids. In DNA form, the CDR3 reads TGTGCCAGCAGTTACTCGCTCGGGGGGCTTTTGTCTGGGGCCAACGTCCTGACTTTC. Residues: CASSYSLGGLLSGANVLTF.

The chain employs TRBV21-1 and TRBJ2-5; the tabulated D call, TRBD2, remains unverified against the DNA. TRBV21-1 is recorded as a pseudogene. The CDR3 covers 12 residues. CDR3 sequence (DNA): TGTGCCAGCAGCAAAATCCGAGAGACCCAGTACTTC. Its translation: CASSKIRETQYF.

The rearrangement joins TRBV24-1 to TRBJ2-1, with 9 bases matching TRBD2. CDR1 is KGHDR, CDR2 SFDVKD, per germline. This CDR3 comprises 13 residues. V shed 3 bases and J 16 bases; nucleotides not matched to a gene: 9. CDR3 DNA: TGTGCCACCAGTGATAAGACTAGCGGAGGGCCATTCTTC. The encoded protein is CATSDKTSGGPFF.

This clone has just one count. The V call is TRBV30, the J call TRBJ1-3, with a possible D match to TRBD1 (6 bases). This CDR3 spans 16 amino acids. CDR1 is GTSNPN and CDR2 is SVGIG in the germline V gene (reference sequence). Trimming cost V 4 bases and J 6 bases, with 22 bases left between them. Here the CDR3 DNA reads TGTGCCTGGACCTACCAAACAGGGCATCTCGTAAACACCATATATTTT. Translating gives CAWTYQTGHLVNTIYF. The whole variable domain, filled in from reference TRBV30 and TRBJ1-3, reads SQTIHQWPATLVQPVGSPLSLECTVEGTSNPNLYWYRQAAGRGLQLLFYSVGIGQISSEVPQNLSASRPQDRQFILSSKKLLLSDSGFYLCAWTYQTGHLVNTIYFGEGSWLTVV.

This chain's CDR3 is CASSLGGAGYGYTF. DNA of the CDR3: TGTGCCAGCAGCTTAGGTGGGGCCGGCTATGGCTACACCTTC. The chain uses TRBV7-9 and TRBJ1-2, with TRBD1 as a possible D gene (5 bases). V was clipped by 1 base and J by 4 bases, with 10 bases between them. The CDR3 is 14 amino acids. The V gene's germline CDR1 is SEHNR and CDR2 FQNEAQ (reference sequence).

The chain combines TRBV3-1 (or the pseudogene TRBV3-2) with TRBJ1-6; 8 nucleotides agree with TRBD1. Germline values: CDR1 LGHDT, CDR2 YNNKEL (reference sequence). After removal of 0 bases from V and 5 bases from J, the junction contained 12 bases not matched to a gene. This CDR3 is 19 amino acids long. CDR3 sequence: CASSQDLVETGGHNSPLHF. DNA of the CDR3: TGTGCCAGCAGCCAAGATTTGGTAGAAACAGGGGGACATAATTCACCCCTCCACTTT.

This sequence joins TRBV3-1 (or the pseudogene TRBV3-2) and TRBJ2-7, with 11 nucleotides matching TRBD2. This CDR3 has 14 amino acids. The trim removed 6 bases at V and 4 bases at J, leaving 5 bases unmatched. Germline CDR1 and CDR2: LGHDT and YNNKEL (reference sequence). The CDR3 loop reads CASSTSGSWYEQYF. The CDR3 DNA sequence: TGTGCCAGCAGTACTAGCGGGAGCTGGTACGAGCAGTACTTC.

The V and J genes are TRBV3-1 (or the pseudogene TRBV3-2) and TRBJ2-2, with D uncertain. Germline V gene data show CDR1 as LGHDT and CDR2 as YNNKEL (reference sequence). V shed 8 bases and J shed 8 bases, with 9 bases lying between them. The CDR3 length is 11 residues. The CDR3 region has the DNA TGTGCCAGCTTCTCCGGGGGGGAGCTGTTTTTT. Its translation: CASFSGGELFF.

The CDR3 sequence is CASSSAYNEQFF. The DNA for the CDR3 is TGTGCCAGCAGCAGCGCCTACAATGAGCAGTTCTTC. V usage is TRBV12-3 or TRBV12-4 and J usage is TRBJ2-1; D uncertain. The CDR3 is 12 amino acids. V was pared by 6 bases and J by 2 bases, with 5 bases between.

The gene calls are TRBV29-1 and TRBJ2-1; 7 positions agree with TRBD1. The CDR3 contains 15 residues. V dropped 0 bases and J dropped 5; count of bases not matched to a gene: 7. Germline assignment: CDR1 SQVTM and CDR2 ANQGSEA. Here the CDR3 DNA reads TGCAGCGTTGAAGATCGCGACAGGGTGGACAATGAGCAGTTCTTC. Protein product: CSVEDRDRVDNEQFF.

J is TRBJ1-2 and V is TRBV20-1; D unresolved. This CDR3 is built from 11 residues. V was shortened by 6 bases and J by 10 bases, with 15 bases between the two germline ends. The germline CDR1 and CDR2 sequences are DFQATT and SNEGSKA (reference sequence). CDR3 residues: CSATTGMDYTF. DNA for the CDR3: TGCAGTGCCACGACGGGAATGGACTACACCTTC.

The chain couples TRBV5-1 to TRBJ1-6; maybe TRBD1 (6 bases). The CDR3 length is 18 residues. Germline V CDR1 and CDR2: SGHRS, YFSETQ. Deletions cut 4 bases from V and 5 bases from J, with 22 bases between. The CDR3 loop is CASSPGMKGGGHNSPLHF. CDR3 in DNA: TGCGCCAGCAGCCCAGGGATGAAGGGTGGGGGCCATAATTCACCCCTCCACTTT.

The V gene is TRBV16, the J gene TRBJ1-3; the D gene is possibly TRBD1 (5 bases). The CDR3 extends over 15 amino acids. Trimming left V 2 bases short and J 1 base short, with 9 bases between. Germline-derived CDR1 and CDR2 are KGHSY and FQNENV. The chain's CDR3 is CASSQQSGSGNTIYF. Written as DNA, the CDR3 is TGTGCCAGCAGCCAACAGTCAGGGTCTGGAAACACCATATATTTT.

The V and J genes are TRBV7-2 and TRBJ1-2; 7 nucleotides match TRBD1. Germline lookup yields CDR1 SGHTA and CDR2 FQGNSA. V trimming: 5 bases; J trimming: 2 bases; junction bases outside the gene matches: 8. The CDR3 is made up of 15 amino acids. DNA for the CDR3: TGTGCCAGCAGCCCCCAGGGGGGAACAAACTATGGCTACACCTTC. This sequence encodes CASSPQGGTNYGYTF.

The chain carries TRBV7-9 and TRBJ2-2, with 8 bases identical to TRBD1. Germline V lookup: CDR1 SEHNR, CDR2 FQNEAQ (reference sequence). The CDR3 is made up of 14 amino acids. After removal of 0 bases from V and 6 bases from J, the junction contained 0 bases not matched to a gene. The CDR3 nucleotides read TGTGCCAGCAGCTTAGCACAGGGGGCCGGGGAGCTGTTTTTT. Translated: CASSLAQGAGELFF.

The chain combines TRBV5-1 with TRBJ2-2; no clear D. V lost 1 base and J lost 2, with 12 bases in between. Looked up from germline, CDR1 is SGHRS and CDR2 is YFSETQ. CDR3 size: 16 residues. CDR3 region: CASSLLPTENTGELFF. The CDR3 DNA is TGCGCCAGCAGCTTGTTACCCACAGAAAACACCGGGGAGCTGTTTTTT.

The rearrangement joins TRBV5-6 to TRBJ2-1; D ambiguous. The CDR3 covers 12 residues. The germline V gene has CDR1 SGHDT and CDR2 YYEEEE. The V end lost 2 bases, the J end lost 5 bases, and 5 bases lay between the germline ends. CDR3 in DNA: TGTGCCAGCAGCTTCCGGGACAATGAGCAGTTCTTC. It yields the protein CASSFRDNEQFF.

On this clone itself: The identical CDR3 is also encoded by other nucleotide sequences in the sample. This chain links TRBV30 with TRBJ1-6; tentatively, D is TRBD1 (6 bases). The V and J ends lost 0 bases and 0 bases respectively, with 9 bases between them. CDR3 length equals 16 residues. The germline V gene has CDR1 GTSNPN and CDR2 SVGIG (reference sequence). In DNA form, the CDR3 reads TGTGCCTGGAGTGTAGGGGGTACCTCCTATAATTCACCCCTCCACTTT. Protein: CAWSVGGTSYNSPLHF.

This chain uses TRBV2 with TRBJ2-4; 11 bases line up with TRBD2. This CDR3 region has 17 residues. CDR1 and CDR2 from the germline V gene are SNHLY and FYNNEI. V lost 7 bases and J lost 1; bases outside the gene matches: 9. Here the CDR3 DNA reads TGTGCCAGCACAGAGACTAGCGGGACCAAGGCCAAAAACATTCAGTACTTC. Its protein is CASTETSGTKAKNIQYF.

This clone was observed a handful of times. This chain uses TRBV6-5 with TRBJ1-1; no clear D. V was trimmed by 2 bases and J by 2 bases, leaving 6 bases between them. The CDR3 covers 13 residues. In germline, CDR1 is MNHEY, CDR2 SVGAGI. CDR3 region: CASSYIGNTEAFF. The CDR3 DNA sequence: TGTGCCAGCAGTTACATCGGTAACACTGAAGCTTTCTTT.